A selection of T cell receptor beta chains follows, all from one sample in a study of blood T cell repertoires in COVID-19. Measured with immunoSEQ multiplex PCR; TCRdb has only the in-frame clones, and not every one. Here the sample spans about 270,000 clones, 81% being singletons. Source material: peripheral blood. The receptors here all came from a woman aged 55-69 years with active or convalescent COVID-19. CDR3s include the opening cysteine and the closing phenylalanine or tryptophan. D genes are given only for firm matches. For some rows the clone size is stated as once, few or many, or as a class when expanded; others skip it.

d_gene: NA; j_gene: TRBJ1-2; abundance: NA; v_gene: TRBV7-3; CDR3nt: TGTGCCAGCAGCCCACTTTCCCGGGGAGGGCATGGTGGCTACACCTTC; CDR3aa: CASSPLSRGGHGGYTF
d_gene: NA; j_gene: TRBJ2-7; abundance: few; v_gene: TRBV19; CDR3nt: TGTGCCAGTAGTATTCGGGAGCCCGGCTACGAGCAGTACTTC; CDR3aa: CASSIREPGYEQYF
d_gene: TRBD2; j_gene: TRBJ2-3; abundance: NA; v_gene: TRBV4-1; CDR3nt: TGCGCCAGCAGCCAAGATGTAACTAGCGGGGGATACACAGATACGCAGTATTTT; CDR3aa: CASSQDVTSGGYTDTQYF
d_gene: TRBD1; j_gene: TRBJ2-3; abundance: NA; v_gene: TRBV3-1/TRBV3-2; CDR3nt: TGTGCCAGCAGCCGGGGACAGACCTTATTAGATACGCAGTATTTT; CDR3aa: CASSRGQTLLDTQYF
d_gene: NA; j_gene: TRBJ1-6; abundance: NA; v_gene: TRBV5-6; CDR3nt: TGTGCCAGCAGCTTGAAAATTGGGTCAGGCGTACTCCCCCTCCACTTT; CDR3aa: CASSLKIGSGVLPLHF
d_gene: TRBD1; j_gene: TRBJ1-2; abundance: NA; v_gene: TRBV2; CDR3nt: TGTGCCAGCGGAGAGTATACCGGGACAGGGTTGCATGGCTACACCTTC; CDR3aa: CASGEYTGTGLHGYTF
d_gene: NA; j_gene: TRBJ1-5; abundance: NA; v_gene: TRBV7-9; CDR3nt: TGTGCCAGTCAGGGTTATAGCAATCAGCCCCAGCATTTT; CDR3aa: CASQGYSNQPQHF
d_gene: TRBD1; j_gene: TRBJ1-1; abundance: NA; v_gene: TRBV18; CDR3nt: TGTGCCAGCTCACCACGAGGACAGGGGGCAGCGGGGACTGAAGCTTTCTTT; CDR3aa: CASSPRGQGAAGTEAFF
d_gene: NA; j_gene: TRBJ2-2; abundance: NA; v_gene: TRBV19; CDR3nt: TGTGCCAGTAGATCCGGGACATCGAACACCGGGGAGCTGTTTTTT; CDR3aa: CASRSGTSNTGELFF
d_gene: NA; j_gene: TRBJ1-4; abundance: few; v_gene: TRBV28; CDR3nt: TGTGCCAGCAGACAGGGTAATGAAAAACTGTTTTTT; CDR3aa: CASRQGNEKLFF
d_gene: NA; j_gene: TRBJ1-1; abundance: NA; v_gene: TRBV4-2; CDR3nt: TGTGCCAGCAGCCAAGAAGTTACAGCCCTCATGAACACTGAAGCTTTCTTT; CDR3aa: CASSQEVTALMNTEAFF
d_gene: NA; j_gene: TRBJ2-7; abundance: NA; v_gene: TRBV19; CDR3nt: TGTGCCAGTAGTGGCCAACAGAGCTCCTACGAGCAGTACTTC; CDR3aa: CASSGQQSSYEQYF
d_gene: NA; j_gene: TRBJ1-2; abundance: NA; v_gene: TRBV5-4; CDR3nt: TGTGCCAGCAGCTTGACTGGTGGCTACACCTTC; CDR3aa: CASSLTGGYTF
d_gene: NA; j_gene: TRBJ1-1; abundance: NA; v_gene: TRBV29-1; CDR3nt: TGCAGCGTTGAAGTGGGGGGGAGGGACACTGAAGCTTTCTTT; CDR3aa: CSVEVGGRDTEAFF
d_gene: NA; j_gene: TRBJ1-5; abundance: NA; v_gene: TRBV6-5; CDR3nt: TGTGCCACCAACAGGGTAAATCAGCCCCAGCATTTT; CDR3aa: CATNRVNQPQHF
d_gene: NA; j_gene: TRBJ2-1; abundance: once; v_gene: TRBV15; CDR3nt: TGTGCCACCAGCAGTTTTCCAGCGTCGAACAATGAGCAGTTCTTC; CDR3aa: CATSSFPASNNEQFF
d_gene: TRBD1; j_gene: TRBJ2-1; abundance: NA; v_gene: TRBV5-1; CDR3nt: TGCGCCAGCAGCTTGGGTCAGGGGGCCAGCAATGAGCAGTTCTTC; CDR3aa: CASSLGQGASNEQFF
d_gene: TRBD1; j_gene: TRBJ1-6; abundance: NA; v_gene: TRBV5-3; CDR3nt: TGTGCCAGAAGCTTACCAGGGGGCTATAATTCACCCCTCCACTTT; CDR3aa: CARSLPGGYNSPLHF
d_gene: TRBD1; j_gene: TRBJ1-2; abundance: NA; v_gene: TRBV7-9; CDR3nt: TGTGCCAGCAGCTTCCCGGACAGGGGGATAAGAGCTAACTATGGCTACACCTTC; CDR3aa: CASSFPDRGIRANYGYTF
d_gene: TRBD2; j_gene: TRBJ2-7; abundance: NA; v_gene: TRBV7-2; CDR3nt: TGTGCCAGCAGCTTAGCTTGGGGGGGGTTCACCTACGAGCAGTACTTC; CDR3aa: CASSLAWGGFTYEQYF
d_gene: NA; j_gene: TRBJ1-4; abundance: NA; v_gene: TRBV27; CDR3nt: TGTGCCAGCAGTTCGCCCGGCGGAAAACTGTTTTTT; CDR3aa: CASSSPGGKLFF
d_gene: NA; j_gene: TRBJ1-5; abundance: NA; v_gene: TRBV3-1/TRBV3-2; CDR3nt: TGTGCCAGCAGCCTGGGACACTACAATCAGCCCCAGCATTTT; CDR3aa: CASSLGHYNQPQHF
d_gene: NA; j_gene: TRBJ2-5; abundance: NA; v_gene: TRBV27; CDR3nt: TGTGCCAGCAGACAAGAGGGGACAATGCAAGAGACCCAGTACTTC; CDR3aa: CASRQEGTMQETQYF
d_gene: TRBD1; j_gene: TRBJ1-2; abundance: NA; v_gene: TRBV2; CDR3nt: TGTGCCAGCAGCCCCCCCGGGACAGGGTATGGCTACACCTTC; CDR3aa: CASSPPGTGYGYTF
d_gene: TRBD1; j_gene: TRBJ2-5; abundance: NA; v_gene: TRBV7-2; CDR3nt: TGTGCCAGCAGCCCCGAGACAGGGCTGAGTGTGACCCAGTACTTC; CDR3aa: CASSPETGLSVTQYF
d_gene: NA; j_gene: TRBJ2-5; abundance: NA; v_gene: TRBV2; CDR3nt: TGTGCCAGCAGTGATGTACTTCTGCGAGAGACCCAGTACTTC; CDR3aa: CASSDVLLRETQYF
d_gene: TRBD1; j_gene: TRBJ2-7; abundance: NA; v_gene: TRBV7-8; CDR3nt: TGTGCCAGCAGCTCCCCCCTCCTCCCGGGACAGGGGTTTCTCCTTCACGAGCAGTACTTC; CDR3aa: CASSSPLLPGQGFLLHEQYF
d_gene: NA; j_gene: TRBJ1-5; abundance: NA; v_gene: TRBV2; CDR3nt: TGTGCCAGCAGTGAATTGAGTAATAATCAGCCCCAGCATTTT; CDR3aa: CASSELSNNQPQHF
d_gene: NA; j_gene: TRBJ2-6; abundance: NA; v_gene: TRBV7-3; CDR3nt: TGTGCCAGCAGCCCACACAGGGCTGGGGCCAACGTCCTGACTTTC; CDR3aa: CASSPHRAGANVLTF
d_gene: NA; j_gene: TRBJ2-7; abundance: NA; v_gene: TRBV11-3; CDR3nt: TGTGCCAGCAGCTTAGCAGGCTCCTACGAGCAGTACTTC; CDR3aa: CASSLAGSYEQYF
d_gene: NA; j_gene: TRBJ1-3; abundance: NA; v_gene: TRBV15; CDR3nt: TGTGCCACCAGCAGGAGAGTTTCTGGAAACACCATATATTTT; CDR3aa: CATSRRVSGNTIYF
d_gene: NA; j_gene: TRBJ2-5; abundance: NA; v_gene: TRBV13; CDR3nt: TGTGCCAGCAGCCTTCCCTGGCCAAACCAAGAGACCCAGTACTTC; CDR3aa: CASSLPWPNQETQYF
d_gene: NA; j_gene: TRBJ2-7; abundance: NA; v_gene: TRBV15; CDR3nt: TGTGCCACCGGGGGCGGGGGTGGTTACGAGCAGTACTTC; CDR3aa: CATGGGGGYEQYF